This T cell receptor (beta chain) was sequenced for a study of CD8+ T cells in alopecia areata. Study details: The study gave treated patients oral tofacitinib at 5 to 10 mg twice daily.

About this clone itself: The antigen is unknown.

A FACSAria was used to sort CD4+ and CD8+ T cells. These cells came from PBMCs. TCR sequencing used cDNA made by reverse transcription of extracted RNA. TCRdb keeps only in-frame clones here, not all; method: immunoSEQ multiplex PCR. Among under 300,000 clones listed, less than 80% were seen once. Study results and limitations: Higher clonality than in normal scalp was seen in lesional scalp, especially alopecia totalis/universalis.

Sequenced here: CD4+ T cells sorted from blood, sampled at week 0. The sequence came from a human donor with alopecia areata.

The CDR3 region has the DNA TGTGCCTGGAAGATCGACGGGGAGCTGTTTTTT. It specifies CAWKIDGELFF. This rearrangement joins TRBV30 to TRBJ2-2; D unresolved. V was trimmed by 4 bases and J by 7 bases, leaving 7 bases between them. The germline V gene has CDR1 GTSNPN and CDR2 SVGIG (reference sequence). The CDR3 is made up of 11 amino acids. Looking up the rest from reference TRBV30 and TRBJ2-2 gives the full variable domain: SQTIHQWPATLVQPVGSPLSLECTVEGTSNPNLYWYRQAAGRGLQLLFYSVGIGQISSEVPQNLSASRPQDRQFILSSKKLLLSDSGFYLCAWKIDGELFFGEGSRLTVL.